Sequencing of this T cell receptor beta chain was carried out in a study of shared clonotypes between healthy human individuals. Study-level findings and limits: Donors were few, which limited the genetic and exposure-history diversity represented. Between a few donors, naive CD4 clonotypes were shared at a level of approximately 5%.

In the case of this clone: Its target is not known.

Sequenced by immunoSEQ multiplex PCR; TCRdb stores in-frame clones only, minus some. Of millions of clones in the sample, around nine tenths are singletons; the top ten hold around 0.14%. Trimming cost V 3 bases and J 4 bases, with 3 bases left between them. The V gene's germline CDR1 is ENHRY and CDR2 SYGVKD. The CDR3 totals 11 residues. The chain carries TRBV10-3 and TRBJ2-5, with D unresolved. The clonotype comes from a man younger than 35 in good health. The sequencing input was naive CD4+ T cells sorted from blood. Stated subset: CD45RA+ positively selected. CDR3 loop: CAISDRETQYF. DNA of the CDR3: TGTGCCATCAGTGACCGAGAGACCCAGTACTTC.